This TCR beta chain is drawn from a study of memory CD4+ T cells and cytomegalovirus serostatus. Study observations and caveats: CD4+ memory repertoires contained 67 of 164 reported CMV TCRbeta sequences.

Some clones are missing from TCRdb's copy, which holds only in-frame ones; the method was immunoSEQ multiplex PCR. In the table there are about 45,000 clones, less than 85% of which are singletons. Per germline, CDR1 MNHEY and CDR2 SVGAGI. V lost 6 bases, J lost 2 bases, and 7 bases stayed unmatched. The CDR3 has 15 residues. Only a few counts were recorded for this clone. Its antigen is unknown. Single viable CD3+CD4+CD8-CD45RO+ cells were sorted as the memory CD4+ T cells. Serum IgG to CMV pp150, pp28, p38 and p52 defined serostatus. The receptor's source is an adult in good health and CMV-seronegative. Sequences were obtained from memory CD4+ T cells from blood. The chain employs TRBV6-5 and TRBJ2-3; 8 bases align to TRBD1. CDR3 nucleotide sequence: TGTGCCAGCAGAACCGACAGGGGACCCACAGATACGCAGTATTTT. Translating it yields CASRTDRGPTDTQYF.